One sample yielded the 16 T cell receptor beta chains listed below, sequenced in a study of T cell repertoires in cytomegalovirus infection (dated by TCRdb to the late 2010s). TCRdb shows the sequencer as Illumina HiSeq 1500. The public reads were run again by TCRdb, first through fastp at Q25 and then through MiXCR, and only productive beta chains were kept. Entries are consolidated by CDR3 protein sequence, retaining the most common genes and DNA. The sample contains approximately 500,000 distinct CDR3 sequences, approximately 17% of them found a single time. The top ten clonotypes cover 20% to 30% of the sample. The sequenced sample was CD8+ T cells from PBMCs. All receptors come from a human donor in good health (CMV status not recorded). Some clones in this sample may be carry-over from other donors' samples.

This clonotype was observed at least ten times. The gene calls are TRBV11-2 and TRBJ2-1; 8 nucleotides match TRBD2. Germline V gene lookup returns CDR1 SGHAT and CDR2 FQNNGV. V gave up 4 bases and J gave up 10 bases; unmatched junction bases: 9. The CDR3 covers 14 residues. CDR3 sequence (DNA): TGTGCCAGCAGCTCCCCGACTAGCGCGGACGAGCAGTTCTTC. It translates to CASSSPTSADEQFF.

J is TRBJ1-5 and V is TRBV9, with TRBD1 matching 7 bases. The germline V gene has CDR1 SGDLS and CDR2 YYNGEE. The V gene end was trimmed by 4 bases and the J gene end by 5 bases; junction bases not matched to a gene: 6. The CDR3 spans 14 residues. The CDR3 sequence: CASSSRDSYQPQHF. Written as DNA, the CDR3 is TGTGCCAGCAGCTCGCGGGACAGCTATCAGCCCCAGCATTTT.

The gene calls are TRBV7-9 and TRBJ1-2; a possible D gene is TRBD1 (5 bases). V lost 5 bases and J 4 bases, leaving 11 bases between the germline ends. The CDR3 sequence is 13 residues long. CDR1 and CDR2 from the germline V gene are SEHNR and FQNEAQ (reference sequence). CDR3 sequence: CASSPTQGYGYTF. In nucleotides, the CDR3 is TGTGCCAGCAGCCCAACCCAGGGCTATGGCTACACCTTC.

This clonotype was picked up a small number of times. At one of its ends the junction is not consistent with the germline gene, which may arise from a read error. V gene TRBV30 combines with J gene TRBJ2-7; D unclear. The CDR3 is made up of 11 amino acids. CDR1 is GTSNPN and CDR2 is SVGIG in the germline V gene (reference sequence). The CDR3 loop reads CAWSPSNEQYF. CDR3 in DNA: TGTGCCTGGAGCCCCTCCAACGAGCAGTACTTC.

This clonotype appeared a single time. The chain combines TRBV5-4 with TRBJ2-5; possible D gene TRBD2, 6 bases. Germline assignment: CDR1 SGHNT and CDR2 YYREEE (reference sequence). CDR3 length: 15 amino acids. Trimming took off 5 bases at V and 4 bases at J, with 18 bases between the two ends. CDR3 loop: CASSINSLALETQYF. The CDR3 nucleotides read TGTGCCAGCAGTATTAACTCACTAGCATTAGAGACCCAGTACTTC.

This clonotype has at least ten counts. The rearrangement joins TRBV7-9 to TRBJ1-1; D remains unclear. The germline gives CDR1 SEHNR, CDR2 FQNEAQ (reference sequence). CDR3 size: 15 residues. The V end was cut by 5 bases, the J end by 4 bases, with 17 bases between. The CDR3 spells CASSPPSEGGTEAFF. CDR3 sequence (DNA): TGTGCCAGCAGCCCCCCTTCGGAAGGTGGCACTGAAGCTTTCTTT.

In regard to this clonotype: A read error may explain this, as a much larger clone is one base away. This rearrangement joins TRBV4-1 to TRBJ2-7; unclear D gene. The CDR3 length is 14 residues. Germline values: CDR1 MGHRA, CDR2 YSYEKL. CDR3: CASSQRTFSYEQNF. The CDR3 nucleotides are TGCGCCAGCAGCCAACGGACCTTCTCCTACGAGCAGAACTTC.

A remark on this clonotype: The CDR3 ends on some other residue instead of the conserved phenylalanine or tryptophan, so this is likely a read error. The rearrangement uses TRBV29-1 and TRBJ2-1; 10 nucleotides match TRBD2. The V gene end was trimmed by 8 bases and the J gene end by 9 bases; junction bases not matched to a gene: 10. The CDR3 has 13 amino acids. Germline CDR1 and CDR2: SQVTM and ANQGSEA. In DNA form, the CDR3 reads TGCAGCATTGGGACTAGCGAGAGTGGTGAGCAGTTCTTA. It encodes CSIGTSESGEQFL.

This chain links TRBV19 with TRBJ1-5; possibly TRBD1 for D (6 bases). Per germline, CDR1 LNHDA and CDR2 SQIVND (reference sequence). Trimming took off 3 bases at V and 0 bases at J, with 12 bases between the two ends. The CDR3 contains 16 residues. CDR3 loop: CASSMQGRYSNQPQHF. As DNA, the CDR3 is TGTGCCAGTAGTATGCAGGGGCGATATAGCAATCAGCCCCAGCATTTT.

Concerning this clonotype: Lacking the conserved final phenylalanine or tryptophan, this CDR3 likely reflects a read error. The rearrangement joins TRBV27 to TRBJ2-1, with 7 positions matching TRBD2. V shed 6 bases and J 2 bases; nucleotides not matched to a gene: 7. The length of the CDR3 is 15 residues. CDR1 and CDR2 from the germline V gene are MNHEY and SMNVEV (reference sequence). The CDR3, as DNA: TGTGCCAGCAGGCATCCTAGCGGAACCTACAATGAGCAGTTCTAC. It is translated as CASRHPSGTYNEQFY.

This sequence joins TRBV19 and TRBJ1-2, with a weak D call TRBD1 (6 bases). The V end was cut by 5 bases, the J end by 2 bases, with 12 bases between. The CDR3 loop spans 14 amino acids. Per the germline V gene, CDR1 is LNHDA and CDR2 is SQIVND (reference sequence). CDR3 region: CASSPGHRNYGYTF. For the CDR3, the DNA is TGTGCCAGTAGTCCGGGACACCGAAACTATGGCTACACCTTC.

V usage is TRBV5-6 and J usage is TRBJ2-5; 7 bases match TRBD1. Germline values: CDR1 SGHDT, CDR2 YYEEEE. Germline trimming cut 4 bases from V and 1 base from J; bases unmatched to any gene: 7. The CDR3 extends over 15 amino acids. The CDR3 coding sequence is TGTGCCAGCAGCCCGAGGGCAGGGGGCCAAGAGACCCAGTACTTC. It translates to CASSPRAGGQETQYF.

This clonotype was picked up a small number of times. The chain has TRBV5-1 and TRBJ2-7, with 8 bases fitting TRBD1. The germline gives CDR1 SGHRS, CDR2 YFSETQ. The junction had 5 bases not matched to a gene; V was cut back by 0 bases and J by 3 bases. The CDR3 sequence is 15 residues long. CDR3 amino acids: CASSLAMGQDYEQYF. DNA of the CDR3: TGCGCCAGCAGCTTGGCCATGGGACAGGACTACGAGCAGTACTTC.

This clonotype was detected many times. V is TRBV5-5 and J is TRBJ1-1; D is ambiguous. The germline V gene has CDR1 SGHKS and CDR2 YYEKEE (reference sequence). Trimming left V 0 bases short and J 0 bases short, with 6 bases between. The CDR3 consists of 14 residues. The CDR3 spells CASSLDVVNTEAFF. CDR3 bases: TGTGCCAGCAGCTTGGATGTGGTGAACACTGAAGCTTTCTTT.

V and J are TRBV15 and TRBJ2-4, with D maybe TRBD1 (6 bases). V lost 8 bases and J 3 bases, leaving 14 bases between the germline ends. Germline-derived CDR1 and CDR2 are LNHNV and YYDKDF (reference sequence). The CDR3 loop spans 14 amino acids. As DNA, the CDR3 is TGTGCCACCGCCCGGGACAACAACAAAAACATTCAGTACTTC. Its protein is CATARDNNKNIQYF.

As for this clonotype: The conserved final phenylalanine or tryptophan is absent from the CDR3, which likely points to a read error. This sequence joins TRBV7-3 and TRBJ2-1; D possibly corresponds to TRBD2 (5 bases). Trimming pared 5 bases from V and 5 bases from J, leaving 16 bases between. There are 15 residues in the CDR3. CDR1 and CDR2 from the germline V gene are SGHTA and FQGTGA. CDR3 region: CASSALTIGNNEQFL. CDR3 in DNA: TGTGCCAGCAGCGCCTTGACTATCGGCAACAATGAGCAGTTCTTA.